This T cell receptor (beta chain) appears in the sequencing data of a study of blood T cells in healthy people across ages. Overall study findings and caveats: Any conclusive comparison of naive versus antigen-experienced cells was prevented by using unsorted PBMCs.

The germline V gene encodes CDR1 ENHRY and CDR2 SYGVKD. The CDR3 runs to 15 residues. Trimming stripped 10 bases from V and 3 bases from J, with 21 bases between. As for this clonotype: Antigen specificity is unknown.

Then a second PCR, running about 6 to 12 cycles, was carried out with a sample-barcoded 5' primer and a J-beta primer mix. One entry per CDR3 protein results from TCRdb running MiXCR on the 5' RACE reads. The sample has about 570,000 distinct CDR3 sequences, 27% seen once. The sequencing input was blood. The J gene is TRBJ1-2, the V gene TRBV10-3; D is perhaps TRBD1 (6 bases). This sequence originates from a woman between 65 and 79 years old in good health. The CDR3 sequence is CATTLQGPSDYGYTF. CDR3 nucleotide sequence: TGTGCCACAACCCTCCAGGGGCCTTCGGACTATGGCTACACCTTC.